This record concerns one T cell receptor beta chain sequence. Its target antigen remains unknown. Base qualities were left out, and no much larger clone turns up one base away. Within the sample, other DNA sequences also encode this same CDR3. TCRbeta CDR3 regions were amplified from genomic DNA by means of the immunoSEQ Assay, a bias-controlled multiplex PCR. The authors' pipeline ran thus. The number of nucleated cells in each sample was estimated from the amplification of reference gene primers within the assay. Sequence reads were collapsed and filtered to measure the absolute abundance of every unique TCRbeta CDR3 rearrangement. For each sample, productive Simpson clonality was calculated by taking the square root of Simpson's diversity index across productive rearrangements. TCRdb limited this immuneACCESS table to in-frame rearrangements with V and J called. A share of clones is missing; checked studies link under half to unresolved V genes, and the rest is unexplained. That table gives V, J and clone size, and the DNA gave D and trimming. This sample gives about 300,000 clones in total; about 90% of them show up just once. The ten top clones hold under 8% of the sample.

Samples from volunteer blood donors who had recovered from COVID-19 were contributed by a second Seattle source. Each collaborating institution followed its own protocols to collect whole blood in K2EDTA tubes. For TCRbeta analysis, collaborator samples were shipped as frozen whole blood, as isolated PBMCs, or as DNA extracted from either sample type. The sample is drawn from a study of blood T cell repertoires in COVID-19 (dated by TCRdb to 2020 to 2022). In terms of the full investigation: Collaborator samples came from the United States, Italy and Spain and covered acute and convalescent phases of COVID-19. Deeply sampled blood TCRbeta repertoires from subjects exposed to, actively infected with, or recovered from COVID-19 were included in the dataset. Samples were obtained from the ongoing ImmuneRACE study (first 160 participants) and from over 1,000 subjects provided by 6 global collaborators. The repertoires were released in a freely available public database meant as a resource for research on the immune response to SARS-CoV-2. The material from the prospective study consisted of cDNA or gDNA derived from T cells, B-cell-depleted T cells, or PBMCs. HLA class I and class II types, where available, came from metadata supplied by the sample provider rather than from assay-based typing. A de-identified subject ID, COVID-19 status, age in years and sex were almost always included in the sample metadata.

Points the paper makes about the study in general: The quantity of clinical and demographic metadata differed by source and by participant and was supplied without curation.

This receptor was identified in a man aged 18 to 30 who had recovered from COVID-19. Material: peripheral blood.

The DNA is as follows: TGTGCCAGCAGCCAGGAGACAGGGGTCTCTTCCTACGAGCAGTACTTC. This encodes CASSQETGVSSYEQYF. The rearranged chain carries TRBV4-2 and TRBJ2-7; 8 bases in the middle match TRBD1. CDR1 and CDR2 (LGHNA, YNFKEQ) derive from the germline V gene. V has 3 bases trimmed and J has 1 base trimmed; junction bases matching no gene number 8. The CDR3 runs 16 residues from the cysteine to the phenylalanine. Only the CDR3 part of the read is kept: 48 bases, read in frame from the first base.